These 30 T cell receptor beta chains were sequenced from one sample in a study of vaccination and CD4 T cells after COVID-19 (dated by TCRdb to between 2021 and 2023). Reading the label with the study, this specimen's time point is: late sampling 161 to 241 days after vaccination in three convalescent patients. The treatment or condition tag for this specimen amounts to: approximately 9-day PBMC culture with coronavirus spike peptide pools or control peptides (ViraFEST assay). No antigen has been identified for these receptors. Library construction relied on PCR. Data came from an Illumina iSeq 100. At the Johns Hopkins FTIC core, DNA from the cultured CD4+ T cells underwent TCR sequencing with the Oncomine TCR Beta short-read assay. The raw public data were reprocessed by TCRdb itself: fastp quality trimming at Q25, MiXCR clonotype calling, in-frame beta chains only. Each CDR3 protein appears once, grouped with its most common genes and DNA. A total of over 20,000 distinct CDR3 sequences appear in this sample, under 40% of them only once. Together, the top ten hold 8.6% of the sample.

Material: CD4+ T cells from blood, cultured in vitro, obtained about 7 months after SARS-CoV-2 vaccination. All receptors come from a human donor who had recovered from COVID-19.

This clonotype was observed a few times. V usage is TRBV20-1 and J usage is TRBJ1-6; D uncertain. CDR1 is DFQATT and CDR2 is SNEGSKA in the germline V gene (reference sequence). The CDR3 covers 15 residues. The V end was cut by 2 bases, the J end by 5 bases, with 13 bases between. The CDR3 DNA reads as TGCAGTGCTAGATTTTCAGCACGGAATAATTCACCCCTCCACTTT. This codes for CSARFSARNNSPLHF.

As DNA, the CDR3 is TGTGCCAGCAGTTTATCAGGACGGCGCCGGATCGAGACCCAGTACTTC. Residues: CASSLSGRRRIETQYF. The V and J genes are TRBV28 and TRBJ2-5; D is unresolved. Germline loops: CDR1 MDHEN, CDR2 SYDVKM. Trimming pared 1 base from V and 5 bases from J, leaving 17 bases between. The CDR3 consists of 16 residues.

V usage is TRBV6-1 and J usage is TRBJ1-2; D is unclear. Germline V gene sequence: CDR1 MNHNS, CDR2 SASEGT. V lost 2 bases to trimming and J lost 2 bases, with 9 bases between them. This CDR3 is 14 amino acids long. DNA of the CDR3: TGTGCCAGCAGTGAACTCTCCCAGAACTATGGCTACACCTTC. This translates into CASSELSQNYGYTF.

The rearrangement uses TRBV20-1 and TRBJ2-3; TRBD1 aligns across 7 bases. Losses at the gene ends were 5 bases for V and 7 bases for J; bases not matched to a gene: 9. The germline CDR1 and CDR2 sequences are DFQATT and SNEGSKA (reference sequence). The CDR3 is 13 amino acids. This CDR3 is CSAPLRQGNTQYF. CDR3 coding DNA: TGCAGTGCTCCCCTGAGACAGGGAAATACGCAGTATTTT.

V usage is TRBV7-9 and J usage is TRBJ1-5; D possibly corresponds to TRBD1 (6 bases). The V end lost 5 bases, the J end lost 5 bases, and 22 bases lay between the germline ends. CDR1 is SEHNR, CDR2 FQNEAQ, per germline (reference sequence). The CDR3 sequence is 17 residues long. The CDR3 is CASSIRLRGRQDQPQHF. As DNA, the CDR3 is TGTGCCAGCAGCATACGACTGCGGGGGCGGCAAGATCAGCCCCAGCATTTT.

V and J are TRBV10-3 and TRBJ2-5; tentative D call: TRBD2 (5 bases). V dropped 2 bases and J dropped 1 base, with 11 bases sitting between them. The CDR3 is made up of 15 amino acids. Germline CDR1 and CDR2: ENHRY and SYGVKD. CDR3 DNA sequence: TGTGCCATCAGTGAGGCGTTAGCGACCCAAGAGACCCAGTACTTC. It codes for CAISEALATQETQYF.

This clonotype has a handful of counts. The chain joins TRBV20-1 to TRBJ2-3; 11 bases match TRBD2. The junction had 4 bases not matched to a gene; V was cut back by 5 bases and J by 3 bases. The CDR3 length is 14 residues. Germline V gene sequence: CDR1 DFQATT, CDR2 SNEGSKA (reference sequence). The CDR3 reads CSAFLAGGTDTQYF. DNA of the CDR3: TGCAGTGCTTTCCTAGCGGGAGGTACAGATACGCAGTATTTT.

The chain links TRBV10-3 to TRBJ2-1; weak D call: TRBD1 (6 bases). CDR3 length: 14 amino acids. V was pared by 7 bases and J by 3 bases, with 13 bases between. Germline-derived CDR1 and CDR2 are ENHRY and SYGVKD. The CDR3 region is CAITGDNRYNEQFF. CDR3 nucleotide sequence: TGTGCCATCACTGGGGACAATCGCTACAATGAGCAGTTCTTC.

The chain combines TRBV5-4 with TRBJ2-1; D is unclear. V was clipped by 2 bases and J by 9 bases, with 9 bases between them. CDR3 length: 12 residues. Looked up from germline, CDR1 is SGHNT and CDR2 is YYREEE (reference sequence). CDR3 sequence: CASSFPATEQFF. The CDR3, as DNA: TGTGCCAGCAGCTTTCCCGCGACTGAGCAGTTCTTC.

The DNA for the CDR3 is TGTGCCAGCAGCCCGACGGGCTACGAGCAGTACTTC. It is translated as CASSPTGYEQYF. The chain is built from TRBV7-9 and TRBJ2-7; D is unresolved. The CDR3 runs to 12 residues. The germline V gene has CDR1 SEHNR and CDR2 FQNEAQ (reference sequence). V was cut by 5 bases and J by 3 bases, with 8 bases left in between.

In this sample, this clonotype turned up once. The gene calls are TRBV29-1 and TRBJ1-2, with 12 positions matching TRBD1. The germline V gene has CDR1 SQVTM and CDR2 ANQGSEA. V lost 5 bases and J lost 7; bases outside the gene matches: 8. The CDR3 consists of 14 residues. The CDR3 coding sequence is TGCAGCGTTAGAAAGGGACAGGGGGCTGGTGGCTACACCTTC. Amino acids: CSVRKGQGAGGYTF.

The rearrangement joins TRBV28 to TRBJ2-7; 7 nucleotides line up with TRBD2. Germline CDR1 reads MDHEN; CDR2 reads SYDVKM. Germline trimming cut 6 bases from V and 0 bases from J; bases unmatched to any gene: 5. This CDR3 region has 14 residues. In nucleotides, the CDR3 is TGTGCCAGCAGACCAGCGGGATACTCCTACGAGCAGTACTTC. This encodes CASRPAGYSYEQYF.

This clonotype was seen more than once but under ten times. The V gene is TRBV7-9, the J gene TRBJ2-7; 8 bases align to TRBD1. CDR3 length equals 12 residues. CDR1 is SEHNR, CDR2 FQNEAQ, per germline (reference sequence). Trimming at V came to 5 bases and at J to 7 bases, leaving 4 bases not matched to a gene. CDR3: CASSIDRGEQYF. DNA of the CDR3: TGTGCCAGCAGCATCGACAGGGGTGAGCAGTACTTC.

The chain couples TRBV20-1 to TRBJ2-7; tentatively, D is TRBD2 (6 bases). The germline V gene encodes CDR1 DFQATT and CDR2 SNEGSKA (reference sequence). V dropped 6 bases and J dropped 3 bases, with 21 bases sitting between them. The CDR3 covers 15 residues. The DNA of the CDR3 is TGCAGTGCGACTAGAGGCGGGATGATAGACTACGAGCAGTACTTC. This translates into CSATRGGMIDYEQYF.

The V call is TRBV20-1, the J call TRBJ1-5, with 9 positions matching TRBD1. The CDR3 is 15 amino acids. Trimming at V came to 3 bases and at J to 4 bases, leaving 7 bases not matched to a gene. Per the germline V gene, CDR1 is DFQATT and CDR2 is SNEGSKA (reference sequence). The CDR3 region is CSASRAGTGNQPQHF. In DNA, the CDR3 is TGCAGTGCTAGTAGGGCAGGGACAGGGAATCAGCCCCAGCATTTT.

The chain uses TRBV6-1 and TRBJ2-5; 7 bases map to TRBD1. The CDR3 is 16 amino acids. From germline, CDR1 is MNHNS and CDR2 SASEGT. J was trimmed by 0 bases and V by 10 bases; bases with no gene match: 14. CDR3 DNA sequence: TGTGCCATCACCAAACGGGACAGCGCAGACCAAGAGACCCAGTACTTC. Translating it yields CAITKRDSADQETQYF.

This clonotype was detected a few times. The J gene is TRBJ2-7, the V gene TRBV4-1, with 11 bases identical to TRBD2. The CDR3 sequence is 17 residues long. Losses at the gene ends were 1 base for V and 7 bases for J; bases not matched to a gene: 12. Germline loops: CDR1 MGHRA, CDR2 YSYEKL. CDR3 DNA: TGCGCCAGCAGCCAAGGGATGGTGGGACTAGCGGCCACAGAGCAGTACTTC. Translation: CASSQGMVGLAATEQYF.

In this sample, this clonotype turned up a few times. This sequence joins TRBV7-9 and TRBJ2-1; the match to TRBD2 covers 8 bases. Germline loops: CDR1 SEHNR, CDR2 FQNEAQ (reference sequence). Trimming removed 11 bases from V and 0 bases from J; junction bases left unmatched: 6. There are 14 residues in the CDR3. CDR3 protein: CARGGGSSYNEQFF. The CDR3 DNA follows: TGTGCCCGGGGGGGCGGGAGCTCCTACAATGAGCAGTTCTTC.

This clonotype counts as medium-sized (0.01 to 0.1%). In DNA form, the CDR3 reads TGTGCCACCAGCAGAGACATTGTACGCGAGCAGTACTTC. Its translation is CATSRDIVREQYF. The chain carries TRBV15 and TRBJ2-7; D gene unclear. V was trimmed by 0 bases and J by 6 bases, leaving 9 bases between them. The CDR3 totals 13 residues. Germline lookup yields CDR1 LNHNV and CDR2 YYDKDF (reference sequence).

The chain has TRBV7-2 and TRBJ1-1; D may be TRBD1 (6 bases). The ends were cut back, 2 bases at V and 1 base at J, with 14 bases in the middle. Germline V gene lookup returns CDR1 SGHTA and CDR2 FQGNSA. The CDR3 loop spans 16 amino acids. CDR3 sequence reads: CASSLPGGFGNTEAFF. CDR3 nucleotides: TGTGCCAGCAGCTTACCTGGGGGCTTCGGGAACACTGAAGCTTTCTTT.

Here the CDR3 reads CASSLDGNSPLHF. The CDR3 bases are TGTGCCAGCAGCTTGGACGGTAATTCACCCCTCCACTTT. The chain uses TRBV5-8 and TRBJ1-6; D uncertain. The germline gives CDR1 SGHTS, CDR2 YDEGEE. The V end lost 0 bases, the J end lost 6 bases, and 4 bases lay between the germline ends. The CDR3 totals 13 residues.

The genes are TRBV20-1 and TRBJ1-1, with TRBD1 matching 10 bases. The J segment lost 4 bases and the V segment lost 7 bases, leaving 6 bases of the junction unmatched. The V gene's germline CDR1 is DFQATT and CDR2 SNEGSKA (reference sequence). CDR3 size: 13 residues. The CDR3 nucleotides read TGCAGTGTTCCTCGGGACAGGGGCACTGAAGCTTTCTTT. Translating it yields CSVPRDRGTEAFF.

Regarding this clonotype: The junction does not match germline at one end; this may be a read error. CDR3 in DNA: TGTGCTAGCAGCTCGATATCTCAGGGCGGGGAGCTGTTTTTT. Residues: CASSSISQGGELFF. The chain recombines TRBV7-7 with TRBJ2-2; TRBD1 is a possible D gene (5 bases). Germline V gene sequence: CDR1 SSHAT, CDR2 FNYEAQ (reference sequence). The CDR3 sequence is 14 residues long.

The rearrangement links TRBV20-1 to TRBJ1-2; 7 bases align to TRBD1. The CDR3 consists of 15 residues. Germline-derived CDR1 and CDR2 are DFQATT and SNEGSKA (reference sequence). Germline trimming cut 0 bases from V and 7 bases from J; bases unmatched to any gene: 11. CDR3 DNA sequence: TGCAGTGCTAGAGATCGGAATAGGGGGCCGGCTGGCTACACCTTC. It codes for CSARDRNRGPAGYTF.

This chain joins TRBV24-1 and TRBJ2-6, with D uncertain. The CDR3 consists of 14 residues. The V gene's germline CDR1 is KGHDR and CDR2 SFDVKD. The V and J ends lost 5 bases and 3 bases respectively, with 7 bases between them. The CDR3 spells CATSVGFGANVLTF. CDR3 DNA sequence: TGTGCCACCAGTGTCGGGTTTGGGGCCAACGTCCTGACTTTC.

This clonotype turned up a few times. CDR3 loop: CASSADTYYEQYF. DNA for the CDR3: TGTGCCAGCAGCGCTGACACCTACTACGAGCAGTACTTC. The V and J genes are TRBV7-8 and TRBJ2-7; D call uncertain. The CDR3 runs to 13 residues. V dropped 5 bases and J dropped 3 bases, with 11 bases sitting between them. Germline assignment: CDR1 SGHVS and CDR2 FQNEAQ.

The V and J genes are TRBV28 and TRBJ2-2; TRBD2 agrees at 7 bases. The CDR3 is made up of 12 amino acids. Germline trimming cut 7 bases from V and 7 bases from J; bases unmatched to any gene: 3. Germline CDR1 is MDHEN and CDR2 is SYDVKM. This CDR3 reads CASITSVGELFF. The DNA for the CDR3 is TGTGCCAGCATTACTAGCGTCGGGGAGCTGTTTTTT. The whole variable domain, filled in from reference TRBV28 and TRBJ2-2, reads DVKVTQSSRYLVKRTGEKVFLECVQDMDHENMFWYRQDPGLGLRLIYFSYDVKMKEKGDIPEGYSVSREKKERFSLILESASTNQTSMYLCASITSVGELFFGEGSRLTVL.

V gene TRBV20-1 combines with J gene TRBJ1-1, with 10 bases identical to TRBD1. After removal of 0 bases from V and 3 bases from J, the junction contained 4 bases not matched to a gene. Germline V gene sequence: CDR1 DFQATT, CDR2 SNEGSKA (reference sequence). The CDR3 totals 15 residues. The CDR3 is CSARDPGTGDTEAFF. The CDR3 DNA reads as TGCAGTGCTAGAGACCCCGGGACAGGGGACACTGAAGCTTTCTTT.

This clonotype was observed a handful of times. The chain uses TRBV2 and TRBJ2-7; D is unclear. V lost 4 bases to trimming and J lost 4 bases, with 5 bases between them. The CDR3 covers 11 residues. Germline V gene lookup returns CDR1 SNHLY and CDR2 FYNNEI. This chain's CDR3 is CASSAVYEQYF. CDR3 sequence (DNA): TGTGCCAGCAGTGCCGTTTACGAGCAGTACTTC.

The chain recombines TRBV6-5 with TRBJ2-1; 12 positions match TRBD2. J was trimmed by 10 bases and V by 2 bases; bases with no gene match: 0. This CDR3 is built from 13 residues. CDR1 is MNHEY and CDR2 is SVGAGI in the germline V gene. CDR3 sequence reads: CASSYLAGGEQFF. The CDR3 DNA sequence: TGTGCCAGCAGTTACCTAGCGGGAGGGGAGCAGTTCTTC.